Each of the 21 T cell receptor beta chains below was sequenced from the same sample in a study of cytomegalovirus exposure and HLA in healthy donors. PCR amplification relied on 60 Vbeta primers (plus 13 Jbeta primers). The protocol was immunoSEQ multiplex PCR, while the TCRdb copy is restricted to in-frame clones and leaves out a portion. The sample records 150,000 to 200,000 clones, approximately 80% being singletons. Sequencing was performed on PBMCs. The receptors were gathered from a woman between 45 and 65 years old in good health and CMV-seronegative.

The CDR3 DNA follows: TGTGCCAGCTCCCCAAATACCCACAACCAAGAGACCCAGTACTTC. This translates into CASSPNTHNQETQYF. The chain carries TRBV18 and TRBJ2-5; unclear D gene. Per germline, CDR1 KGHSH and CDR2 LQKENI. Trimming cost V 6 bases and J 0 bases, with 14 bases left between them. The CDR3 has 15 residues.

This rearrangement joins TRBV28 to TRBJ2-1; TRBD2 agrees at 11 bases. The CDR3 is 16 amino acids. CDR1 is MDHEN and CDR2 is SYDVKM in the germline V gene. After removal of 2 bases from V and 13 bases from J, the junction contained 13 bases not matched to a gene. The CDR3 DNA sequence: TGTGCCAGCAGTTTAGGCAGGTTAGGACTAGCGGGCCCCCAGTTCTTC. Translated, it gives CASSLGRLGLAGPQFF.

The chain links TRBV29-1 to TRBJ2-4; TRBD1 matches 9 bases. The germline V gene has CDR1 SQVTM and CDR2 ANQGSEA. The V gene end was trimmed by 1 base and the J gene end by 2 bases; junction bases not matched to a gene: 15. The CDR3 totals 19 residues. DNA for the CDR3: TGCAGCGTTGAAGGTCCGTGGGACAGGGAAAGGGGGTCCAAAAACATTCAGTACTTC. Amino acid sequence: CSVEGPWDRERGSKNIQYF.

This clone appeared a single time. The chain has TRBV5-1 and TRBJ2-5; no clear D gene. CDR1 and CDR2 (germline): SGHRS, YFSETQ. Trimming shortened V by 0 bases and J by 5 bases, and 8 bases separated the two germline ends. The CDR3 spans 13 residues. The chain's CDR3 is CASSLAARETQYF. CDR3 sequence (DNA): TGCGCCAGCAGCTTGGCAGCGCGGGAGACCCAGTACTTC.

The chain is built from TRBV6-1 and TRBJ2-7; 9 nucleotides match TRBD1. V shed 4 bases, J shed 3 bases, and the junction held 10 bases outside the gene matches. Germline-derived CDR1 and CDR2 are MNHNS and SASEGT. This CDR3 region has 16 residues. The CDR3 DNA sequence: TGTGCCAGCAGTGCCCCACAGGGGGCGCTGATCTACGAGCAGTACTTC. It specifies CASSAPQGALIYEQYF.

The chain uses TRBV28 and TRBJ1-5; D gene uncertain. Germline assignment: CDR1 MDHEN and CDR2 SYDVKM. Trimming cost V 3 bases and J 6 bases, with 12 bases left between them. The CDR3 loop spans 14 amino acids. Here the CDR3 DNA reads TGTGCCAGCAGTTTTCCGGGGTTGTTTCAGCCCCAGCATTTT. Its protein product is CASSFPGLFQPQHF.

The rearrangement links TRBV7-7 to TRBJ1-4; D gene ambiguous. The CDR3 sequence is 18 residues long. CDR1 and CDR2 (germline): SSHAT, FNYEAQ (reference sequence). Trimming took 6 bases from V and 5 from J, leaving 25 bases between them. The CDR3 nucleotides are TGTGCCAGCAGTGATGACCAAGGTCTCCTAGTCGACAATGAAAAACTGTTTTTT. It is translated as CASSDDQGLLVDNEKLFF.

CDR3 DNA sequence: TGTGCCAGCTCACCGAACAGGAACACTGAAGCTTTCTTT. It specifies CASSPNRNTEAFF. This chain joins TRBV18 and TRBJ1-1; the D is unclear. This CDR3 is 13 amino acids long. Germline-derived CDR1 and CDR2 are KGHSH and LQKENI. V was trimmed by 3 bases and J by 1 base, leaving 6 bases between them.

CDR3 DNA: TGCGCCAGCCGCACCGGGACTAGCGCTACCGGGGAGCTGTTTTTT. It encodes CASRTGTSATGELFF. The chain carries TRBV5-1 and TRBJ2-2; 10 bases fit TRBD2. V shed 7 bases and J 5 bases; nucleotides not matched to a gene: 8. The CDR3 length is 15 residues. Per germline, CDR1 SGHRS and CDR2 YFSETQ.

The CDR3 DNA reads TGTGCCTGGACCGCCCGGTCTAACACTGAAGCTTTCTTT. Protein sequence: CAWTARSNTEAFF. The rearrangement uses TRBV30 and TRBJ1-1; D call uncertain. The germline V gene has CDR1 GTSNPN and CDR2 SVGIG (reference sequence). Trimming took off 4 bases at V and 2 bases at J, with 11 bases between the two ends. The CDR3 has 13 residues.

The rearrangement links TRBV18 to TRBJ2-1, with TRBD2 identical over 10 bases. Germline trimming cut 1 base from V and 9 bases from J; bases unmatched to any gene: 9. Per the germline V gene, CDR1 is KGHSH and CDR2 is LQKENI. The CDR3 has 16 residues. The CDR3 region has the DNA TGTGCCAGCTCACCACGGTCTAGCGGGAGTTTCGTTGAGCAGTTCTTC. Translation gives CASSPRSSGSFVEQFF.

The chain recombines TRBV30 with TRBJ2-7; the D gene is possibly TRBD1 (6 bases). Between the trimmed V and J ends, which lost 0 bases and 3 bases, there was a span of 15 bases. The CDR3 runs 15 residues. The germline V gene encodes CDR1 GTSNPN and CDR2 SVGIG (reference sequence). The CDR3 DNA sequence: TGTGCCTGGAGTGTACCCAGGGGACAAAACTACGAGCAGTACTTC. It is translated as CAWSVPRGQNYEQYF.

The CDR3 DNA reads as TGTGCCTGGATTCACAGGGGAACGAACACTGAAGCTTTCTTT. As protein: CAWIHRGTNTEAFF. The chain is built from TRBV30 and TRBJ1-1; the match to TRBD1 covers 7 bases. The germline gives CDR1 GTSNPN, CDR2 SVGIG (reference sequence). The CDR3 has 14 residues. V gave up 4 bases and J gave up 1 base; unmatched junction bases: 6.

In nucleotides, the CDR3 is TGTGCCAGCAGCCAGGTTGGAGGGCTAGCGGGATCGGGTGAGCAGTTCTTC. Translating gives CASSQVGGLAGSGEQFF. The V and J genes are TRBV9 and TRBJ2-1, with TRBD2 matching 9 bases. The germline V gene has CDR1 SGDLS and CDR2 YYNGEE. Trimming at V came to 4 bases and at J to 9 bases, leaving 17 bases not matched to a gene. The CDR3 spans 17 residues.

The chain couples TRBV7-9 to TRBJ2-7; possible D gene TRBD2, 5 bases. CDR1 SEHNR and CDR2 FQNEAQ come from the germline V gene (reference sequence). V shed 0 bases and J shed 2 bases, with 11 bases lying between them. The CDR3 loop spans 15 amino acids. CDR3 loop: CASSLARPGTYEQYF. The CDR3 bases are TGTGCCAGCAGCTTAGCCAGGCCGGGAACCTACGAGCAGTACTTC.

The chain has TRBV4-1 and TRBJ2-5, with 11 bases that match TRBD1. Trimming took 3 bases from V and 5 from J; bases not matched to a gene: 5. Germline V gives CDR1 MGHRA, CDR2 YSYEKL. This CDR3 comprises 15 residues. CDR3 in amino acids: CASSHPDRGLETQYF. CDR3 in DNA: TGCGCCAGCAGCCACCCGGACAGGGGGCTTGAGACCCAGTACTTC.

Only a few counts were recorded for this clone. The rearrangement joins TRBV2 to TRBJ1-1, with a weak D call TRBD1 (6 bases). Deletions cut 8 bases from V and 0 bases from J, with 10 bases between. This CDR3 has 13 residues. Germline V CDR1 and CDR2: SNHLY, FYNNEI. CDR3 coding DNA: TGTGCCAGCCGACAGGATATGAACACTGAAGCTTTCTTT. As protein: CASRQDMNTEAFF.

The CDR3: CASSQGAQVDTQYF. CDR3 in DNA: TGCGCCAGCAGCCAGGGGGCGCAAGTAGATACGCAGTATTTT. V and J are TRBV5-1 and TRBJ2-3; 8 bases align to TRBD1. The CDR3 contains 14 residues. The V and J ends lost 4 bases and 5 bases, in that order; junction bases with no gene match: 6. In germline, CDR1 is SGHRS, CDR2 YFSETQ.

The chain recombines TRBV7-6 with TRBJ2-6; D might be TRBD1 (6 bases). There are 16 residues in the CDR3. With 4 bases removed from V and 0 bases from J, the gap between germline ends came to 10 bases. Germline lookup yields CDR1 SGHVS and CDR2 FNYEAQ. The CDR3 coding sequence is TGTGCCAGCAGCTCGGACAGTTTCTCTGGGGCCAACGTCCTGACTTTC. As protein: CASSSDSFSGANVLTF.

V is TRBV2 and J is TRBJ2-4; perhaps TRBD2 as D (5 bases). This CDR3 spans 14 amino acids. The ends were cut back, 6 bases at V and 3 bases at J, with 12 bases in the middle. Germline loops: CDR1 SNHLY, CDR2 FYNNEI. The CDR3 reads CASRLGLVKNIQYF. In DNA form, the CDR3 reads TGTGCCAGCAGACTAGGGCTGGTCAAAAACATTCAGTACTTC.

The genes are TRBV11-3 and TRBJ2-3; D might be TRBD2 (5 bases). The CDR3 is 13 amino acids. The ends were cut back, 3 bases at V and 4 bases at J, with 8 bases in the middle. Per germline, CDR1 SGHNT and CDR2 YENEEA. The CDR3 spells CASSFGESDTQYF. CDR3 coding DNA: TGTGCCAGCAGCTTCGGGGAGTCAGATACGCAGTATTTT.